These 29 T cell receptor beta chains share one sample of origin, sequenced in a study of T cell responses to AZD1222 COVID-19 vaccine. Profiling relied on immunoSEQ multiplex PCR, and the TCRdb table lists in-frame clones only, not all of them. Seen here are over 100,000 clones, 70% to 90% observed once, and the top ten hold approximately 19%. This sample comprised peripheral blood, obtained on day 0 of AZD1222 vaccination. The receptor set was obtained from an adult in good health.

CDR3: CASSGQGRYNEQFF. Here the CDR3 DNA reads TGTGCCAGCAGCGGACAGGGACGCTACAATGAGCAGTTCTTC. The chain uses TRBV7-8 and TRBJ2-1; 8 nucleotides align to TRBD1. Germline loops: CDR1 SGHVS, CDR2 FQNEAQ. CDR3 length equals 14 residues. The V gene end was trimmed by 5 bases and the J gene end by 3 bases; junction bases not matched to a gene: 3.

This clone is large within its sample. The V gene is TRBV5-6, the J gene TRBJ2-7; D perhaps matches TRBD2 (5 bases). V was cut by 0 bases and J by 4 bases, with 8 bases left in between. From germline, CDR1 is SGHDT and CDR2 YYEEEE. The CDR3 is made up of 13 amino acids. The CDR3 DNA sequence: TGTGCCAGCAGCTTGGCCAAGCGGTACGAGCAGTACTTC. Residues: CASSLAKRYEQYF.

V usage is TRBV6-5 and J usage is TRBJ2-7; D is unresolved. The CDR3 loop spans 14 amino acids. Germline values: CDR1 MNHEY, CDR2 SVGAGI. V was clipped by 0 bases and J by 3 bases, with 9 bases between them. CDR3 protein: CASSYSRKDYEQYF. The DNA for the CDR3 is TGTGCCAGCAGTTACTCGAGGAAAGACTACGAGCAGTACTTC.

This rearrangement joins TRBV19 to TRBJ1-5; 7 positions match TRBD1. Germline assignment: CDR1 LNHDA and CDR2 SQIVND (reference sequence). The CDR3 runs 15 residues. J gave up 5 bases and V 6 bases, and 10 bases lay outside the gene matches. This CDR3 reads CASSPGDRFDQPQHF. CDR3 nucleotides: TGTGCCAGTAGCCCCGGGGACAGATTTGATCAGCCCCAGCATTTT. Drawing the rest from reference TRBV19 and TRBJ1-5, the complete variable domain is DGGITQSPKYLFRKEGQNVTLSCEQNLNHDAMYWYRQDPGQGLRLIYYSQIVNDFQKGDIAEGYSVSREKKESFPLTVTSAQKNPTAFYLCASSPGDRFDQPQHFGDGTRLSIL.

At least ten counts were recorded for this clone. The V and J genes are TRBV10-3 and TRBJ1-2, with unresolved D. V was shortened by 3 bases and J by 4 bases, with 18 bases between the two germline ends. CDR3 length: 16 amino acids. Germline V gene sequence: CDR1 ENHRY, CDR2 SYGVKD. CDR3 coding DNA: TGTGCCATCAGTGACCCTAGTAGTGGGGAGGGCTATGGCTACACCTTC. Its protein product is CAISDPSSGEGYGYTF.

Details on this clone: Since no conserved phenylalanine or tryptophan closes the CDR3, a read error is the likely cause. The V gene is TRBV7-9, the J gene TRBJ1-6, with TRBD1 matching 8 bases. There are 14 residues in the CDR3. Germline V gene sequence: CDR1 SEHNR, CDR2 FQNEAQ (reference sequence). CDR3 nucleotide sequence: TGTGGCAGAGGACAGGGTGGAGATGGATCACCCCTCCACCTT. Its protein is CGRGQGGDGSPLHL.

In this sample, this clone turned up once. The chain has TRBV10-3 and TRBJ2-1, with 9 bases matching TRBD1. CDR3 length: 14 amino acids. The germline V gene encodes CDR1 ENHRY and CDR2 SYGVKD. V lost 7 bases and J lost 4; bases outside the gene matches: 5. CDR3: CAITTGGRYNEQFF. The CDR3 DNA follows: TGTGCCATCACGACAGGGGGAAGATACAATGAGCAGTTCTTC.

The CDR3 region is CASSQGRTYEQYF. CDR3 DNA: TGTGCCAGCAGCCAGGGGAGAACCTACGAGCAGTACTTC. This chain uses TRBV14 with TRBJ2-7; tentatively, D is TRBD2 (5 bases). V lost 3 bases, J lost 2 bases, and 8 bases lay in between. Germline V gene data show CDR1 as SGHDN and CDR2 as FVKESK. This CDR3 region has 13 residues.

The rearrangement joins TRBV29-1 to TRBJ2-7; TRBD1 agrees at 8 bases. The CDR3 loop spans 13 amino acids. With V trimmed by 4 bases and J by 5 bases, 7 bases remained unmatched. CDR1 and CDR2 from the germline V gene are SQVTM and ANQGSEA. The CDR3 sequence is CSVGMTGADEQYF. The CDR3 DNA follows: TGCAGCGTTGGCATGACAGGGGCGGACGAGCAGTACTTC.

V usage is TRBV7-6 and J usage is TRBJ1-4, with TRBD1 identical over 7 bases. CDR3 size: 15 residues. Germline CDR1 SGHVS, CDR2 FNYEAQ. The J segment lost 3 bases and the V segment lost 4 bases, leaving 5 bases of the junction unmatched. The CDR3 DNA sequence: TGTGCCAGCAGCTACGGACAGGCGGCTAATGAAAAACTGTTTTTT. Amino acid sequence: CASSYGQAANEKLFF.

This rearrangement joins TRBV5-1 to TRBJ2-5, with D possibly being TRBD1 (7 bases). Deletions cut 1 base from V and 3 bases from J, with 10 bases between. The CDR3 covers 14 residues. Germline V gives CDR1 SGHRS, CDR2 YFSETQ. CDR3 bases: TGCGCCAGCAGCTTGCAGGGGGGTGAAGAGACCCAGTACTTC. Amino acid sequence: CASSLQGGEETQYF.

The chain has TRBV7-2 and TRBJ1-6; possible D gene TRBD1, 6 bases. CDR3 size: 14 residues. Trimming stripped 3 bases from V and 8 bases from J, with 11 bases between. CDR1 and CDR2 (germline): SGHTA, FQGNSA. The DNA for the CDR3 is TGTGCCAGCAGCTTCCAGGGGTGGGATTCACCCCTCCACTTT. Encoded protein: CASSFQGWDSPLHF.

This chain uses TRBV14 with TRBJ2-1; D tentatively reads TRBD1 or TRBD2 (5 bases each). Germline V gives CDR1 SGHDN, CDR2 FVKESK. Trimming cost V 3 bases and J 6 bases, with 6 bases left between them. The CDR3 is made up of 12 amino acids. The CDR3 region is CASSHGGNEQFF. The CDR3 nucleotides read TGTGCCAGCAGCCATGGGGGCAATGAGCAGTTCTTC.

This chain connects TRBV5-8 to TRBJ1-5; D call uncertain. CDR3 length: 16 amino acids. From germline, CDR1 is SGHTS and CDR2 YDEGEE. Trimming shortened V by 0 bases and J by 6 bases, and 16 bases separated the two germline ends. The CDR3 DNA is TGTGCCAGCAGCTTGGCCCTGTCCCAAGGGCGTCAGCCCCAGCATTTT. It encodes CASSLALSQGRQPQHF.

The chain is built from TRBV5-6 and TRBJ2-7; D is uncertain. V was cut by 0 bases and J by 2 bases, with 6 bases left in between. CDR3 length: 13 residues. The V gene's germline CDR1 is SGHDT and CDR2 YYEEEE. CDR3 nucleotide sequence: TGTGCCAGCAGCTTGGCGCAAGCCTACGAGCAGTACTTC. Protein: CASSLAQAYEQYF.

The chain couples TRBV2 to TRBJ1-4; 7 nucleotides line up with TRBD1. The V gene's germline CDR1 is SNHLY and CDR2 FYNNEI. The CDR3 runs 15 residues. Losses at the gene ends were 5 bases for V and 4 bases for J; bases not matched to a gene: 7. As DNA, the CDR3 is TGTGCCAGCAGTCACCGGACAGGATTTAATGAAAAACTGTTTTTT. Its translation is CASSHRTGFNEKLFF.

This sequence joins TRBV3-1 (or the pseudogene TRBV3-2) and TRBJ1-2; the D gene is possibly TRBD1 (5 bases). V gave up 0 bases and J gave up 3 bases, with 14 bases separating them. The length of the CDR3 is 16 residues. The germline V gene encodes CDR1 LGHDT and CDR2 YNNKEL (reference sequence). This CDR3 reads CASSQEGVGRYYGYTF. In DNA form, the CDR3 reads TGTGCCAGCAGCCAAGAGGGAGTGGGGCGGTACTATGGCTACACCTTC.

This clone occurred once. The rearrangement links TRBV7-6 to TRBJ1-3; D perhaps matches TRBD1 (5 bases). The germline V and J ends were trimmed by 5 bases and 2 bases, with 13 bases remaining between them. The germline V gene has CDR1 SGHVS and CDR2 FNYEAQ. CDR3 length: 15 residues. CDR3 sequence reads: CASSQGGGAGNTIYF. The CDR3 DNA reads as TGTGCCAGCAGCCAAGGTGGGGGTGCTGGAAACACCATATATTTT. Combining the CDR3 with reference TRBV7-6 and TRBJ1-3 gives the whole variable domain GAGVSQSPRYKVTKRGQDVALRCDPISGHVSLYWYRQALGQGPEFLTYFNYEAQQDKSGLPNDRFSAERPEGSISTLTIQRTEQRDSAMYRCASSQGGGAGNTIYFGEGSWLTVV.

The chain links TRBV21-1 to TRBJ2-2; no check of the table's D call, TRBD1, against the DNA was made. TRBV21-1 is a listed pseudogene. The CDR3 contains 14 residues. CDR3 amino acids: CASSKATGTGELFF. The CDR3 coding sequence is TGTGCCAGCAGCAAAGCGACAGGGACCGGGGAGCTGTTTTTT.

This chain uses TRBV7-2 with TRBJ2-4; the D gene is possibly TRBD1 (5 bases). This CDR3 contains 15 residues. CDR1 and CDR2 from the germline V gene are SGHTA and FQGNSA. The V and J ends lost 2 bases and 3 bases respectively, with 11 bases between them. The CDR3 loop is CASSLPRQYKNIQYF. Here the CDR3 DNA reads TGTGCCAGCAGCTTACCCCGACAGTACAAAAACATTCAGTACTTC.

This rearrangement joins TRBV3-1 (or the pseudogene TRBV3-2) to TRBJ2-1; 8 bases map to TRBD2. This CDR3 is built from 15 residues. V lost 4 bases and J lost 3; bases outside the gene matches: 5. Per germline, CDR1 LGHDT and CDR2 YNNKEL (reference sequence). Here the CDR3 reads CASSPTSGFYNEQFF. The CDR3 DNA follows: TGTGCCAGCAGCCCTACTAGCGGATTCTACAATGAGCAGTTCTTC.

The CDR3 sequence is CASSLEDGFYEQYF. CDR3 coding DNA: TGTGCCAGCAGTTTAGAGGACGGATTCTACGAGCAGTACTTC. This chain uses TRBV27 with TRBJ2-7; no definite D call. This CDR3 has 14 residues. Germline CDR1 is MNHEY and CDR2 is SMNVEV (reference sequence). The germline V and J ends were trimmed by 2 bases and 3 bases, with 11 bases remaining between them.

The CDR3 DNA reads TGTGCCAGCAGCACCTCAGGATCCGAGCAGTACTTC. As protein: CASSTSGSEQYF. The genes are TRBV3-1 (or the pseudogene TRBV3-2) and TRBJ2-7; D gene unclear. This CDR3 has 12 amino acids. Per the germline V gene, CDR1 is LGHDT and CDR2 is YNNKEL (reference sequence). V lost 5 bases, J lost 6 bases, and 11 bases lay in between.

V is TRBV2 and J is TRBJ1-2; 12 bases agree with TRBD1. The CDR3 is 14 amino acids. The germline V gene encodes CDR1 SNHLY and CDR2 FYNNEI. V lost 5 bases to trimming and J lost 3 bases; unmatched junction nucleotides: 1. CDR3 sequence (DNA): TGTGCCAGCAGTAGGGACAGGGGGCACTATGGCTACACCTTC. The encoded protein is CASSRDRGHYGYTF.

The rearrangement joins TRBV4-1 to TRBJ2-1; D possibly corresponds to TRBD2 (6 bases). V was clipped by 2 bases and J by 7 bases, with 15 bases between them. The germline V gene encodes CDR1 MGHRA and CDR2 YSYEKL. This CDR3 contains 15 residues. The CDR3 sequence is CASSQRLVGGNEQFF. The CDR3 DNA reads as TGCGCCAGCAGCCAAAGATTAGTGGGGGGAAATGAGCAGTTCTTC.

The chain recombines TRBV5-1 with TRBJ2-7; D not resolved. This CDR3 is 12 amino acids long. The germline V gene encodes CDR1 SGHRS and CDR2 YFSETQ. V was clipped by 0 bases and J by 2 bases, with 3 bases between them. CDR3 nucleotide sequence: TGCGCCAGCAGCTTGGACACCTACGAGCAGTACTTC. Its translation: CASSLDTYEQYF.

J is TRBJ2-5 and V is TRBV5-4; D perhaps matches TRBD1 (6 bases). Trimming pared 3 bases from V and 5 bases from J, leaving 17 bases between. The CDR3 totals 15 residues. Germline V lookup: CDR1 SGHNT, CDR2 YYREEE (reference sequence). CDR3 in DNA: TGTGCCAGCAGCTCACCCGGGACAAGAGTGGAGACCCAGTACTTC. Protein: CASSSPGTRVETQYF.

CDR3 sequence reads: CASNPAGSGNTIYF. Here the CDR3 DNA reads TGTGCCAGCAATCCGGCCGGCTCTGGAAACACCATATATTTT. The rearrangement joins TRBV13 to TRBJ1-3, with D unclear. The germline V and J ends were trimmed by 7 bases and 0 bases, with 10 bases remaining between them. CDR1 and CDR2 (germline): PRHDT, FYEKMQ (reference sequence). The CDR3 length is 14 residues.

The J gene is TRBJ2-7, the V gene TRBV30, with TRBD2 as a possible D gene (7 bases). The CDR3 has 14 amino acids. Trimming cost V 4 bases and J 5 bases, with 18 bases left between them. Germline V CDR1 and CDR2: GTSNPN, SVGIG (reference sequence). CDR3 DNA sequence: TGTGCCTGGAATAAGAGGGGGGGGACTGACGAGCAGTACTTC. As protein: CAWNKRGGTDEQYF.